Listed below are T cell receptor beta chains from one sample, sequenced in a study of cytomegalovirus exposure and HLA in healthy donors. Repertoires were generated with immunoSEQ multiplex PCR, while TCRdb's copy carries only in-frame clones and drops some. The sample includes around 150,000 clones, approximately 70% seen only once; the top ten take around 3%. The sample taken for sequencing was PBMCs. These receptor sequences come from a woman in her thirties or forties in good health and CMV-seropositive. Both conserved end residues are part of each CDR3. D genes are given only for firm matches. A row's size may be missing; if present it is once, few, many or a size class.

d_call j_call v_call clone_size cdr3_aa cdr3_nt
. TRBJ1-2 TRBV5-1 . CASRFDSAYGYTF TGCGCCAGCAGATTTGACAGTGCCTATGGCTACACCTTC
. TRBJ2-5 TRBV6-5 once CASRQAMGAETQYF TGTGCCAGCAGACAGGCCATGGGGGCAGAGACCCAGTACTTC
. TRBJ1-2 TRBV6-5 few CASSLEYGYTF TGTGCCAGCAGTTTGGAGTATGGCTACACCTTC
TRBD2 TRBJ2-3 TRBV5-1 . CASSLTSDYTDTQYF TGCGCCAGCAGCCTTACTAGCGACTACACAGATACGCAGTATTTT
. TRBJ1-4 TRBV10-3 . CAIKEGDKEKLFF TGTGCCATCAAAGAGGGTGATAAGGAAAAACTGTTTTTT
. TRBJ2-7 TRBV18 once CASSFEGVHEQYF TGTGCCAGCTCATTTGAAGGGGTCCACGAGCAGTACTTC
. TRBJ2-3 TRBV21-1 . CASSVSSGRFSTDTQYF TGTGCCAGCAGCGTTTCTAGCGGGAGATTTAGCACAGATACGCAGTATTTT
TRBD2 TRBJ2-7 TRBV10-3 . CAISERTSGTYEQYF TGTGCCATCAGTGAGCGGACTAGCGGAACCTACGAGCAGTACTTC
. TRBJ1-1 TRBV7-9 . CSSSSQVAGTEAFF TGTTCCAGCAGCTCTCAGGTAGCAGGGACTGAAGCTTTCTTT
. TRBJ1-4 TRBV25-1 . CASSDSGTANEKLFF TGTGCCAGCAGTGATTCTGGGACTGCTAATGAAAAACTGTTTTTT
. TRBJ1-1 TRBV6-5 . CASSYSLNTEAFF TGTGCCAGCAGTTACTCCTTGAACACTGAAGCTTTCTTT
TRBD2 TRBJ2-1 TRBV10-1 . CATGTSGGYNEQFF TGCGCCACCGGGACTAGCGGCGGTTACAATGAGCAGTTCTTC
. TRBJ1-5 TRBV27 once CASTVRPGNQPQHF TGTGCCAGCACCGTTCGTCCCGGCAATCAGCCCCAGCATTTT
. TRBJ2-1 TRBV28 . CASSSSSFWGYNEQFF TGTGCCAGCAGTTCGTCTAGCTTTTGGGGCTACAATGAGCAGTTCTTC
. TRBJ2-2 TRBV7-2 once CASSLDPGMGELFF TGTGCCAGCAGCTTAGATCCGGGGATGGGGGAGCTGTTTTTT
TRBD2 TRBJ2-5 TRBV7-6 . CASSLTGGEETQYF TGTGCCAGCAGCTTAACGGGGGGGGAAGAGACCCAGTACTTC
TRBD2 TRBJ2-1 TRBV19 few CASRELAGLDNEQFF TGTGCCAGTAGGGAACTAGCGGGACTAGACAATGAGCAGTTCTTC
. TRBJ1-1 TRBV7-8 few CASSKGNGRLNTEAFF TGTGCCAGCAGCAAGGGGAATGGCAGGCTGAACACTGAAGCTTTCTTT
. TRBJ1-1 TRBV18 . CASSPAKVLPEAFF TGTGCCAGCTCACCAGCGAAGGTACTACCTGAAGCTTTCTTT
. TRBJ2-3 TRBV10-3 . CAISEGQPSTDTQYF TGTGCCATCAGTGAGGGACAGCCCAGCACAGATACGCAGTATTTT
TRBD2 TRBJ2-1 TRBV28 once CASSLLLAGGYNEQFF TGTGCCAGCAGTTTATTACTAGCGGGGGGATACAATGAGCAGTTCTTC
. TRBJ2-7 TRBV6-5 few CATERGTEQYF TGTGCCACGGAGAGGGGGACGGAGCAGTACTTC
. TRBJ1-3 TRBV7-7 . CASSLDHGNTIYF TGTGCTAGCAGCTTAGATCATGGAAACACCATATATTTT
. TRBJ1-6 TRBV6-5 once CASSPGQGASPLHF TGTGCCAGCAGTCCGGGACAAGGGGCTTCACCCCTCCACTTT
TRBD1 TRBJ2-1 TRBV19 . CASSMGQVYNEQFF TGTGCCAGTAGTATGGGACAGGTCTACAATGAGCAGTTCTTC
. TRBJ2-4 TRBV28 . CASSSLAKNIQYF TGTGCCAGCAGTTCTCTAGCCAAAAACATTCAGTACTTC
. TRBJ2-4 TRBV14 . CASSLLGRQNIQYF TGTGCCAGCAGCCTCTTGGGGCGGCAAAACATTCAGTACTTC
. TRBJ2-1 TRBV7-3 . CASSPQRNSYNEQFF TGTGCCAGCAGCCCCCAGCGGAACTCCTACAATGAGCAGTTCTTC
TRBD2 TRBJ2-3 TRBV5-1 . CASRLAGGITDTQYF TGCGCCAGCAGACTAGCGGGGGGCATCACAGATACGCAGTATTTT
. TRBJ2-2 TRBV2 . CASRGRRDNTGELFF TGTGCCAGCCGCGGAAGGAGGGATAACACCGGGGAGCTGTTTTTT
TRBD2 TRBJ2-5 TRBV5-1 few CASSYQPSGRTPETQYF TGCGCCAGCAGCTACCAACCTAGCGGGAGGACTCCAGAGACCCAGTACTTC
TRBD1 TRBJ1-4 TRBV28 few CASSPGTGGLGEKLFF TGTGCCAGCAGCCCCGGGACAGGGGGCTTGGGGGAAAAACTGTTTTTT
TRBD1 TRBJ1-6 TRBV19 . CASSMTGGLSPLHF TGTGCCAGTAGTATGACAGGGGGCCTTTCACCCCTCCACTTT